This T cell receptor beta chain comes out of a study of cytomegalovirus exposure and HLA in healthy donors. V lost 1 base and J lost 0, with 6 bases in between. The CDR3 is 14 amino acids. Germline lookup yields CDR1 LNHNV and CDR2 YYDKDF (reference sequence). Researchers ran the PCR with 60 Vbeta and 13 Jbeta primers. Only in-frame clones appear in the TCRdb table, and some are missing; sequencing was by immunoSEQ multiplex PCR. The sample shows fewer than 250,000 clones, approximately 87% of them seen only once. Sequencing was done on a sample of PBMCs. This receptor was identified in a man younger than 40 in good health and CMV-seronegative. The chain recombines TRBV15 with TRBJ2-5; TRBD2 is a possible D gene (5 bases). CDR3 DNA sequence: TGTGCCACCAGCAGAGGGGGAGACCAAGAGACCCAGTACTTC. It is translated as CATSRGGDQETQYF.